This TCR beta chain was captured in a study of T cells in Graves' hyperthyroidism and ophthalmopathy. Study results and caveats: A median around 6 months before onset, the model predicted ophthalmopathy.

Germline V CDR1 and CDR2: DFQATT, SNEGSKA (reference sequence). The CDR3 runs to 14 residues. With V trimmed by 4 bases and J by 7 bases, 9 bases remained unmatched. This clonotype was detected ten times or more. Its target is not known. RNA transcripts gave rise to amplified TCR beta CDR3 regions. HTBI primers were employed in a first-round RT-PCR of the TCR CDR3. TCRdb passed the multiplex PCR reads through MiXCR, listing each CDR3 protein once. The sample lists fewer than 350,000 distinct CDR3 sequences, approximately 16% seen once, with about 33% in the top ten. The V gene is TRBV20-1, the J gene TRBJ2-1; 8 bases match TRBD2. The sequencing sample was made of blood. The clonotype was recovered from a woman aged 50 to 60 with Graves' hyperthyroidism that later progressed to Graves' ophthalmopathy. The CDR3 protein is CSATVSGSDNEQFF. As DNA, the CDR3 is TGCAGTGCTACAGTCAGCGGGAGTGATAATGAGCAGTTCTTC.